Below are 9 T cell receptor beta chains sequenced from a single sample in a study of T-cell reconstitution after alpha-beta-depleted transplantation in children. The TCRbeta library incorporated unique molecular identifiers. TCRdb reprocessed the PCR reads via MiXCR and lists one record per CDR3 protein. This table holds 530,000 or so distinct CDR3 sequences, over 20% found once. Sample: PBMCs, taken before TCRalphabeta/CD19-depleted stem cell transplant. Every receptor here comes from a boy younger than two with Wiskott-Aldrich syndrome, due to receive a stem cell transplant.

This clonotype was detected only a few times. The rearrangement links TRBV29-1 to TRBJ2-5; D is perhaps TRBD1 or TRBD2 (5 bases each). Per germline, CDR1 SQVTM and CDR2 ANQGSEA. V was cut by 3 bases and J by 4 bases, with 9 bases left in between. The CDR3 runs 12 residues. The CDR3 spells CSVERGGETQYF. The CDR3 DNA is TGCAGCGTTGAGAGGGGCGGAGAGACCCAGTACTTC. Full variable domain (remainder filled in from reference TRBV29-1 and TRBJ2-5): SAVISQKPSRDICQRGTSLTIQCQVDSQVTMMFWYRQQPGQSLTLIATANQGSEATYESGFVIDKFPISRPNLTFSTLTVSNMSPEDSSIYLCSVERGGETQYFGPGTRLLVL.

This clonotype has just a few counts. This chain connects TRBV4-1 to TRBJ2-7; the match to TRBD2 covers 10 bases. CDR1 and CDR2 (germline): MGHRA, YSYEKL. This CDR3 comprises 17 residues. V was clipped by 6 bases and J by 2 bases; unmatched bases: 13. This CDR3 reads CASRPGVAGGYPYEQYF. The CDR3 DNA reads as TGCGCCAGCAGACCTGGGGTAGCGGGAGGCTATCCCTACGAGCAGTACTTC.

The rearrangement links TRBV29-1 to TRBJ1-3, with D unclear. Germline V gene sequence: CDR1 SQVTM, CDR2 ANQGSEA. The CDR3 runs to 12 residues. The V end was cut by 1 base, the J end by 4 bases, with 5 bases between. This CDR3 reads CSVEGHGNTIYF. As DNA, the CDR3 is TGCAGCGTTGAAGGGCACGGAAACACCATATATTTT.

This sequence joins TRBV5-1 and TRBJ2-2, with unresolved D. V was trimmed by 0 bases and J by 3 bases, leaving 9 bases between them. Germline V gives CDR1 SGHRS, CDR2 YFSETQ. The CDR3 spans 15 residues. The CDR3 here is CASSLGTSYTGELFF. CDR3 nucleotides: TGCGCCAGCAGCTTGGGGACCTCATACACCGGGGAGCTGTTTTTT.

V and J are TRBV29-1 and TRBJ2-3; 9 bases map to TRBD2. CDR1 and CDR2 from the germline V gene are SQVTM and ANQGSEA. The V and J ends lost 6 bases and 6 bases, in that order; junction bases with no gene match: 10. The CDR3 spans 14 residues. The CDR3 DNA sequence: TGCAGCGTCGCCCTAGCGGGATTTGGCGATACGCAGTATTTT. The encoded protein is CSVALAGFGDTQYF.

The chain is built from TRBV5-1 and TRBJ2-1; the match to TRBD2 covers 8 bases. CDR1 SGHRS and CDR2 YFSETQ come from the germline V gene. With V trimmed by 1 base and J by 3 bases, 6 bases remained unmatched. The CDR3 contains 16 residues. Here the CDR3 reads CASSLLTGGGYNEQFF. The CDR3 region has the DNA TGCGCCAGCAGCTTGTTGACGGGAGGGGGCTACAATGAGCAGTTCTTC.

The chain employs TRBV5-1 and TRBJ2-5, with TRBD1 matching over 9 bases. Germline V CDR1 and CDR2: SGHRS, YFSETQ. Trimming cost V 4 bases and J 5 bases; bases outside gene matches: 9. This CDR3 spans 15 amino acids. The CDR3 sequence is CASSAGTGPQETQYF. In nucleotides, the CDR3 is TGCGCCAGCAGCGCCGGGACAGGGCCCCAGGAGACCCAGTACTTC.

This rearrangement joins TRBV19 to TRBJ2-1; TRBD1 aligns across 7 bases. The trim removed 9 bases at V and 10 bases at J, leaving 9 bases unmatched. From germline, CDR1 is LNHDA and CDR2 SQIVND (reference sequence). The CDR3 covers 12 residues. For the CDR3, the DNA is TGTGCCAGCAGCGACAGGGCCAGAGAGCAGTTCTTC. Residues: CASSDRAREQFF.

This clonotype came up a few times. The chain links TRBV20-1 to TRBJ2-3; D may be TRBD2 (6 bases). Germline lookup yields CDR1 DFQATT and CDR2 SNEGSKA (reference sequence). The ends were cut back, 1 base at V and 5 bases at J, with 13 bases in the middle. The CDR3 consists of 14 residues. The CDR3 coding sequence is TGCAGTGCTAGAGCCGGGGGTGGGGGAGATACGCAGTATTTT. It translates to CSARAGGGGDTQYF.